These 6 T cell receptor beta chains were all obtained from the same sample, sequenced in a study of CDR3 diversity in severe acne. TCRdb used MiXCR to reprocess the PCR reads, holding one entry per CDR3 protein. The sample consists of around 91,000 distinct CDR3 sequences, 45% to 55% of them appearing once. Specimen: blood. Receptor source: a male donor in good health, without acne.

CDR3 DNA: TGTGCCATCAGGGGCGGAGCGGGGGATATGAATGAGCAGTTCTTC. This codes for CAIRGGAGDMNEQFF. The chain is built from TRBV10-3 and TRBJ2-1; 8 positions agree with TRBD2. Trimming took 6 bases from V and 7 from J; bases not matched to a gene: 11. The CDR3 is 15 residues long. CDR1 ENHRY and CDR2 SYGVKD come from the germline V gene.

The sample holds a few counts of this clonotype. The chain is built from TRBV20-1 and TRBJ1-1, with 7 bases that match TRBD1. Looked up from germline, CDR1 is DFQATT and CDR2 is SNEGSKA (reference sequence). After removal of 5 bases from V and 3 bases from J, the junction contained 3 bases not matched to a gene. The CDR3 contains 12 residues. The DNA of the CDR3 is TGCAGTGCTCGTACAGGGGACACTGAAGCTTTCTTT. The encoded protein is CSARTGDTEAFF.

The rearrangement links TRBV20-1 to TRBJ2-5, with 9 nucleotides matching TRBD2. CDR3 length: 15 amino acids. Per germline, CDR1 DFQATT and CDR2 SNEGSKA (reference sequence). The V segment lost 6 bases and the J segment 5 bases; nucleotides outside the gene matches: 13. DNA of the CDR3: TGCAGTGCCGGACGTAGCGGGAGTACGGTGGAGACCCAGTACTTC. It translates to CSAGRSGSTVETQYF.

Remarks on this clonotype: Germline is not matched at one junction end, which may reflect a read error. The rearrangement joins TRBV2 to TRBJ1-1; TRBD1 agrees at 7 bases. The CDR3 runs to 15 residues. Germline V gives CDR1 SNHLY, CDR2 FYNNEI. In DNA, the CDR3 is TGTGCCATCAGTGAAAGGGGACAGATGAACACTGAAGCTTTCTTT. Residues: CAISERGQMNTEAFF.

This clonotype appeared many times. The chain links TRBV5-1 to TRBJ2-3, with TRBD2 matching 14 bases. The V segment lost 3 bases and the J segment 4 bases; nucleotides outside the gene matches: 7. CDR1 is SGHRS and CDR2 is YFSETQ in the germline V gene. This CDR3 contains 17 residues. In DNA, the CDR3 is TGCGCCAGCAGCTCGACTAGCGGGGGGGCCAGGGCAGATACGCAGTATTTT. Its translation: CASSSTSGGARADTQYF.

This clonotype came up many times. The V and J genes are TRBV9 and TRBJ2-7; possibly TRBD1 for D (6 bases). CDR1 is SGDLS and CDR2 is YYNGEE in the germline V gene. Trimming stripped 0 bases from V and 2 bases from J, with 12 bases between. This CDR3 contains 15 residues. The CDR3 is CASSVGGPETYEQYF. The CDR3 nucleotides read TGTGCCAGCAGCGTAGGGGGGCCGGAAACCTACGAGCAGTACTTC.